These T cell receptor beta chains were read from a single sample in a study. TCRdb used MiXCR to reprocess the RT-PCR reads, holding one entry per CDR3 protein. The sample carries around 700,000 distinct CDR3 sequences, approximately 15% recorded once. The sample taken for sequencing was memory CD4+ T cells from blood. The origin of the receptors is a female donor in good health, serving as a healthy control. CDR3s include the opening cysteine and the closing phenylalanine or tryptophan. The D gene is left open where the match is weak. Size values are once, few and many counts, or a class for expanded clones, and some rows have none.

clone size,V gene,J gene,D gene,CDR3 protein,CDR3 DNA
NA,TRBV27,TRBJ1-1,TRBD1,CASSAIQGWATEAFF,TGTGCCAGCAGTGCCATACAGGGGTGGGCCACTGAAGCTTTCTTT
NA,TRBV2,TRBJ2-4,NA,CASSGETGKSKNIQYF,TGTGCCAGCAGTGGTGAGACAGGAAAATCTAAAAACATTCAGTACTTC
few,TRBV20-1,TRBJ2-1,TRBD2,CSAGGTMGNEQFF,TGCAGTGCGGGAGGGACGATGGGCAATGAGCAGTTCTTC
NA,TRBV14,TRBJ2-5,NA,CASSRAKALETQYF,TGTGCCAGCAGCCGAGCCAAGGCTCTGGAGACCCAGTACTTC
NA,TRBV5-4,TRBJ2-5,TRBD2,CASSLDGGDQETQYF,TGTGCCAGCAGCTTGGATGGGGGGGACCAAGAGACCCAGTACTTC
NA,TRBV7-2,TRBJ1-2,TRBD1,CASSFGDRDDGYTF,TGTGCCAGCAGCTTTGGGGACAGAGACGATGGCTACACCTTC
few,TRBV5-1,TRBJ2-7,TRBD1,CASSYRQGLNYEQYF,TGCGCCAGCAGTTACCGACAGGGCCTAAACTACGAGCAGTACTTC
few,TRBV5-6,TRBJ1-2,TRBD1,CASSAGGTGEGYGYTF,TGTGCCAGCAGCGCGGGAGGGACAGGGGAAGGCTATGGCTACACCTTC
many,TRBV29-1,TRBJ2-1,NA,CSVAGDAYNEQFF,TGCAGCGTTGCGGGAGACGCCTACAATGAGCAGTTCTTC
many,TRBV4-3,TRBJ2-7,TRBD2,CASSQEGKAGVYEQYF,TGCGCCAGCAGCCAAGAGGGTAAAGCGGGGGTCTACGAGCAGTACTTC
NA,TRBV7-2,TRBJ2-2,NA,CASSTWMDGELFF,TGTGCCAGCAGCACCTGGATGGACGGGGAGCTGTTTTTT
many,TRBV6-4,TRBJ2-3,NA,CASSLTSVPSDTQYF,TGTGCCAGCAGTCTTACGAGTGTACCTTCAGATACGCAGTATTTT
NA,TRBV2,TRBJ1-1,NA,CASKYGAGTEAFF,TGTGCCAGCAAGTACGGAGCGGGCACTGAAGCTTTCTTT
few,TRBV10-3,TRBJ1-2,NA,CAISGPTPNYGYTF,TGTGCCATCAGTGGACCCACCCCTAACTATGGCTACACCTTC
many,TRBV5-1,TRBJ2-7,TRBD2,CASSLASGGPLREQYF,TGCGCCAGCAGCTTGGCTAGCGGGGGGCCTTTAAGGGAGCAGTACTTC
many,TRBV5-1,TRBJ1-5,TRBD1,CASSPGGTGFQPQHF,TGCGCCAGCAGCCCGGGCGGGACAGGGTTCCAGCCCCAGCATTTT
NA,TRBV6-5,TRBJ2-3,NA,CASSYSSVSSDTQYF,TGTGCCAGCAGTTACTCTAGCGTGAGTTCAGATACGCAGTATTTT
many,TRBV6-5,TRBJ2-3,TRBD2,CASSYLTVSGGTDTQYF,TGTGCCAGCAGTTACCTTACTGTTAGCGGGGGCACAGATACGCAGTATTTT
NA,TRBV28,TRBJ2-3,NA,CASEVGDRKDTQYF,TGTGCCAGCGAAGTAGGGGACCGCAAGGATACGCAGTATTTT
NA,TRBV13,TRBJ2-5,TRBD2,CASSPGASGSETQYF,TGTGCCAGCTCGCCGGGAGCTAGCGGGTCGGAGACCCAGTACTTC
few,TRBV28,TRBJ2-7,TRBD2,CASTTPSGRIYEQYF,TGTGCCAGCACCACCCCAAGCGGGAGGATTTACGAGCAGTACTTC
NA,TRBV7-2,TRBJ2-1,NA,CASSLASRGKGYNEQFF,TGTGCCAGCAGCTTAGCAAGTAGGGGAAAGGGCTACAATGAGCAGTTCTTC
many,TRBV5-8,TRBJ2-3,TRBD1,CASSEGASNTQYF,TGTGCCAGCAGCGAGGGGGCCTCTAATACGCAGTATTTT
NA,TRBV30,TRBJ2-5,NA,CAWSTNTETQYF,TGTGCCTGGAGTACTAATACCGAGACCCAGTACTTC
NA,TRBV6-6,TRBJ1-1,NA,CASSLRGAENTEAFF,TGTGCCAGCAGTCTCCGGGGGGCCGAGAACACTGAAGCCTTCTTT
NA,TRBV29-1,TRBJ1-1,NA,CSIQRAEAFF,TGCAGCATACAGCGTGCTGAAGCTTTCTTT
few,TRBV5-1,TRBJ1-2,NA,CASSPGGIDYGYTF,TGCGCCAGCAGCCCGGGTGGTATTGACTATGGCTACACCTTC
NA,TRBV11-2,TRBJ2-5,TRBD2,CASSSIGLGGGETQYF,TGTGCCAGCAGCTCAATAGGACTAGGCGGCGGAGAGACCCAGTACTTC
many,TRBV20-1,TRBJ2-3,NA,CSARDPSPKDTQYF,TGCAGTGCTAGAGATCCCAGCCCTAAAGATACGCAGTATTTT
few,TRBV20-1,TRBJ1-5,NA,CSARDRGVGQPQHF,TGCAGTGCTAGAGATCGGGGTGTAGGTCAGCCCCAGCATTTT
NA,TRBV20-1,TRBJ1-1,TRBD1,CSARQPRQGAPEAFF,TGCAGTGCTAGACAACCTCGGCAGGGGGCACCTGAAGCTTTCTTT
many,TRBV4-3,TRBJ2-7,NA,CASSGERSYEQYF,TGCGCCAGCAGCGGGGAAAGGTCCTACGAGCAGTACTTC
NA,TRBV20-1,TRBJ2-7,TRBD2,CSRLGGFPFYEQYF,TGCAGCCGACTCGGGGGGTTTCCCTTTTACGAGCAGTACTTC
many,TRBV12-3/TRBV12-4,TRBJ2-3,NA,CASTLRGTDTQYF,TGTGCCAGCACTCTCAGGGGCACAGATACGCAGTATTTT
many,TRBV7-2,TRBJ1-1,TRBD1,CASSLQTGTVGAFF,TGTGCCAGCAGCTTACAAACTGGGACAGTTGGGGCTTTCTTT
many,TRBV6-5,TRBJ2-7,TRBD2,CASRINSGVYYEQYF,TGTGCCAGCAGGATAAATAGCGGGGTATACTACGAGCAGTACTTC
NA,TRBV7-2,TRBJ2-1,NA,CASSLVMGFNEQFF,TGTGCCAGCAGCTTAGTAATGGGTTTCAATGAGCAGTTCTTC
NA,TRBV12-3/TRBV12-4,TRBJ2-2,NA,CASSSQAHTGELFF,TGTGCCAGCAGTTCCCAGGCCCACACCGGGGAGCTGTTTTTT
many,TRBV5-1,TRBJ1-5,NA,CASSLSDLSQPQHF,TGCGCCAGCAGCTTATCGGACCTAAGCCAGCCCCAGCATTTT
many,TRBV30,TRBJ1-2,NA,CAWTDGAGGYTF,TGTGCCTGGACCGACGGGGCGGGGGGCTACACCTTC
few,TRBV11-1,TRBJ2-1,TRBD1,CASSTDRGDYNEQFF,TGTGCCAGCAGCACCGACAGGGGAGACTACAATGAGCAGTTCTTC
many,TRBV7-2,TRBJ2-7,NA,CASSPPGLNYEQYF,TGTGCCAGCAGTCCCCCGGGACTCAACTACGAGCAGTACTTC
NA,TRBV3-1,TRBJ1-2,NA,CASSQDLSVGVRYTF,TGTGCCAGCAGCCAAGATCTTTCGGTAGGAGTGCGTTACACCTTC
NA,TRBV12-3/TRBV12-4,TRBJ2-7,TRBD2,CASRQASGSSYEQYF,TGTGCCAGCAGGCAAGCTAGCGGTAGCTCCTACGAGCAGTACTTC
many,TRBV7-2,TRBJ2-7,NA,CASSWGGGEQYF,TGTGCCAGCAGCTGGGGAGGGGGGGAGCAGTACTTC
many,TRBV7-2,TRBJ2-3,TRBD2,CASSLGLESDTQYF,TGTGCCAGCAGCCTAGGACTAGAGAGTGATACGCAGTATTTT
many,TRBV12-3/TRBV12-4,TRBJ1-2,TRBD1,CASRRTGSGYTF,TGTGCCAGCAGACGGACAGGATCCGGCTACACCTTC
few,TRBV5-6,TRBJ1-2,TRBD1,CASSRFQGAAGYTF,TGTGCCAGCAGCCGCTTTCAGGGGGCCGCTGGCTACACCTTC
many,TRBV7-2,TRBJ1-6,NA,CASSPPQWSWDSPLHF,TGTGCCAGCAGCCCACCCCAGTGGTCATGGGATTCACCCCTCCACTTT
few,TRBV7-9,TRBJ2-5,NA,CASNSPVGGRETQYF,TGTGCCAGCAACTCCCCCGTCGGGGGGCGGGAGACCCAGTACTTC
NA,TRBV2,TRBJ1-1,NA,CASRAGREGSTEAFF,TGTGCCAGCAGGGCGGGCAGGGAGGGTAGCACTGAAGCTTTCTTT
once,TRBV12-3/TRBV12-4,TRBJ1-1,NA,CASSPTEGTEAFF,TGTGCCAGCAGTCCTACAGAGGGCACTGAAGCTTTCTTT